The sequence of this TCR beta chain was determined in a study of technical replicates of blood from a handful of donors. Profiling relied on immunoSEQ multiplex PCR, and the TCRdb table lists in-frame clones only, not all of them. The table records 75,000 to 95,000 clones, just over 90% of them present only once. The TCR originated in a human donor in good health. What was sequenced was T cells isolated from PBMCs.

In DNA form, the CDR3 reads TGCGCCAGCAGCCTAGCGACAGGAACCTATAATTCACCCCTCCACTTT. This codes for CASSLATGTYNSPLHF. The gene calls are TRBV4-1 and TRBJ1-6, with D possibly TRBD1 on 6 matching bases. Germline CDR1 and CDR2: MGHRA and YSYEKL. The CDR3 consists of 16 residues. The germline V and J ends were trimmed by 4 bases and 2 bases, with 12 bases remaining between them.